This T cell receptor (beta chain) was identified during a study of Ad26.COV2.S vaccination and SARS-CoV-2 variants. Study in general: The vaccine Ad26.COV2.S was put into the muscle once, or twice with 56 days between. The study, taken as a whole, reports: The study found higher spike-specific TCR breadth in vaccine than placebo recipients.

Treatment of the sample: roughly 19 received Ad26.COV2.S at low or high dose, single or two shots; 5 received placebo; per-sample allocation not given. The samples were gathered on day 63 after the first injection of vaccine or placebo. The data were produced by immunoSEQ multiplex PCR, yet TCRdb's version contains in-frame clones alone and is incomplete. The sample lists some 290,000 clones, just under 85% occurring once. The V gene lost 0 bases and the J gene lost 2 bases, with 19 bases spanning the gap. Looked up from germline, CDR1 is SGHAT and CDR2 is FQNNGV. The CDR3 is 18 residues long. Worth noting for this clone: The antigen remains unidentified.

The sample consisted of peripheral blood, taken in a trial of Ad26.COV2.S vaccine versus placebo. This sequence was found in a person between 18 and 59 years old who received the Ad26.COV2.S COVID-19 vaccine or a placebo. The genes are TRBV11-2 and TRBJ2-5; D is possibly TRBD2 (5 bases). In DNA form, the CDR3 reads TGTGCCAGCAGCTTAGATAAAGCGGAACGGGCGCGACAAGAGACCCAGTACTTC. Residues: CASSLDKAERARQETQYF.